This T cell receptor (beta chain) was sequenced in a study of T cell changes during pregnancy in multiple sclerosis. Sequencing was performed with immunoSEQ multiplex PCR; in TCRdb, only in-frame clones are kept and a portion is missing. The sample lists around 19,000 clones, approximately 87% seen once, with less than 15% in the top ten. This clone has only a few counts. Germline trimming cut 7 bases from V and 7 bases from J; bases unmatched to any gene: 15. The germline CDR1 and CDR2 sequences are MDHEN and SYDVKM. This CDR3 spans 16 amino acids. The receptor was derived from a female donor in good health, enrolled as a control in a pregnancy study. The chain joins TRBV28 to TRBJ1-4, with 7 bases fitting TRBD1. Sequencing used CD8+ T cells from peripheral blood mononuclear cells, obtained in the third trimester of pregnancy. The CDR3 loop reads CASTLSPDRVSEKLFF. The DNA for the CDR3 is TGTGCCAGCACCCTTTCTCCCGACAGGGTATCTGAAAAACTGTTTTTT.